This TCR beta chain was documented in a study of blood T cell repertoires in COVID-19. This table comes from immunoSEQ multiplex PCR, and its TCRdb copy is limited to in-frame clones, with some not included. The sample has roughly 350,000 clones; around 84% are singletons. About this clone itself: The same CDR3 can be traced to other DNA sequences in this sample.

Losses at the gene ends were 4 bases for V and 0 bases for J; bases not matched to a gene: 4. Germline CDR1 and CDR2: SGHRS and YFSETQ. CDR3 length equals 16 residues. Specimen: peripheral blood. This chain joins TRBV5-1 and TRBJ2-6; 7 bases line up with TRBD1. The sequence came from a woman aged 18-29 years with acute or convalescent COVID-19. CDR3 DNA: TGCGCCAGCAGCCCGGGACAGACCTCTGGGGCCAACGTCCTGACTTTC. Translation gives CASSPGQTSGANVLTF.